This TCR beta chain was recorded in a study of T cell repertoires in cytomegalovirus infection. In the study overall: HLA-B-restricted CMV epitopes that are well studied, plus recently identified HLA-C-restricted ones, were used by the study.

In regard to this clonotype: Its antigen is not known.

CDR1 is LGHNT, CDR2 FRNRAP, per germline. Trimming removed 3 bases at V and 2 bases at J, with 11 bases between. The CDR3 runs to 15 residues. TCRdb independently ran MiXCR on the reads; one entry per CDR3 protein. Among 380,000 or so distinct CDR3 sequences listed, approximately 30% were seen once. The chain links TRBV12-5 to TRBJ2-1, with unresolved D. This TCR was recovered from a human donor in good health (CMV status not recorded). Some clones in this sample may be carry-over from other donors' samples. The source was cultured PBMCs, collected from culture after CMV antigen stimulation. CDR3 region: CASGFGPRPYNEQFF. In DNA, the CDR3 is TGTGCTAGTGGTTTCGGGCCCCGCCCCTACAATGAGCAGTTCTTC.